This record covers a single TCR beta chain. The source of the sample is a study of blood T cell repertoires in COVID-19. Turning to the study itself: The United States, Italy and Spain provided the acute and convalescent COVID-19 samples. T cells, B-cell-depleted T cells, or PBMCs provided the cDNA or gDNA that served as material.

How the authors handled the data: Amplification of reference gene primers provided the estimated nucleated cell counts. Profiled with immunoSEQ multiplex PCR; TCRdb holds only in-frame clones, not every one. V and J calls and clone size are given by that table; D and trimming were obtained from the DNA. The repertoire consists of roughly 86,000 clones, with approximately 83% occurring once and the leading ten covering 6.3%. This TCR came from a man between 60 and 70 years old with acute or convalescent COVID-19. Material for sequencing was peripheral blood.

CDR3 sequence reads: CAVQGDEKLFF. For the CDR3, the DNA is TGCGCAGTACAGGGTGATGAAAAACTGTTTTTT. This chain links TRBV10-2 with TRBJ1-4, with TRBD1 as a possible D gene (6 bases). The germline V gene encodes CDR1 WSHSY and CDR2 SAAADI. The CDR3 loop spans 11 amino acids.